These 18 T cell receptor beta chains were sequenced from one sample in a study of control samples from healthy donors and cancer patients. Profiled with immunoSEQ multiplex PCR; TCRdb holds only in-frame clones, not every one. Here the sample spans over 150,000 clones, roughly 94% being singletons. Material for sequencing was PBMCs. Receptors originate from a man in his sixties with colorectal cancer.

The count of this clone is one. The CDR3 loop reads CASSSDRSSYNEQFF. The DNA for the CDR3 is TGTGCCAGTAGCTCCGACAGAAGCTCCTACAATGAGCAGTTCTTC. The chain combines TRBV19 with TRBJ2-1; TRBD1 might be the D (5 bases). The CDR3 consists of 15 residues. Germline CDR1 reads LNHDA; CDR2 reads SQIVND (reference sequence). V was pared by 6 bases and J by 0 bases, with 12 bases between.

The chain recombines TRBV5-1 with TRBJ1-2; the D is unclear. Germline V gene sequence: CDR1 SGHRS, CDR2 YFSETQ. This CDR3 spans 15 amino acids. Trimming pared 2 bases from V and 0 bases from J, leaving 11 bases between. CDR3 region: CASSFPGITNYGYTF. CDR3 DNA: TGCGCCAGCAGCTTCCCGGGAATAACTAACTATGGCTACACCTTC.

This CDR3 reads CASSLTGNTEAFF. The CDR3 region has the DNA TGTGCCAGCAGCCTCACAGGGAACACTGAAGCTTTCTTT. The chain links TRBV5-6 to TRBJ1-1, with TRBD1 as a possible D gene (5 bases). Germline V gene lookup returns CDR1 SGHDT and CDR2 YYEEEE. V lost 4 bases and J lost 1, with 8 bases in between. The CDR3 length is 13 residues.

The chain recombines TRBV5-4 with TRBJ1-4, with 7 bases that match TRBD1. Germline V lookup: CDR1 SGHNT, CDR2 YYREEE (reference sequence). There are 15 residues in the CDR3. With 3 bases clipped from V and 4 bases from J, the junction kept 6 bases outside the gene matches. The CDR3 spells CASSWKGQSNEKLFF. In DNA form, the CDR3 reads TGTGCCAGCAGCTGGAAGGGACAGAGTAATGAAAAACTGTTTTTT. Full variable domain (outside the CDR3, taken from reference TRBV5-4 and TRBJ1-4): ETGVTQSPTHLIKTRGQQVTLRCSSQSGHNTVSWYQQALGQGPQFIFQYYREEENGRGNFPPRFSGLQFPNYSSELNVNALELDDSALYLCASSWKGQSNEKLFFGSGTQLSVL.

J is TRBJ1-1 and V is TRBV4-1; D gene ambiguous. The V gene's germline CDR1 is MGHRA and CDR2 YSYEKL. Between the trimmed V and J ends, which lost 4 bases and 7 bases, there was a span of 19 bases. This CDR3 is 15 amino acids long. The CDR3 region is CASSPIRGQHDEAFF. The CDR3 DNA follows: TGCGCCAGCAGCCCCATCCGTGGGCAGCATGATGAAGCTTTCTTT.

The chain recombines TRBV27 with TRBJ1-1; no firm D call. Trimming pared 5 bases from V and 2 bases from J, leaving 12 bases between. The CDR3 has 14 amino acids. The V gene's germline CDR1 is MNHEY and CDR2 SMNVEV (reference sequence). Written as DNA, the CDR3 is TGTGCCAGCAGTCCCACCCACTTTAACACTGAAGCTTTCTTT. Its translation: CASSPTHFNTEAFF.

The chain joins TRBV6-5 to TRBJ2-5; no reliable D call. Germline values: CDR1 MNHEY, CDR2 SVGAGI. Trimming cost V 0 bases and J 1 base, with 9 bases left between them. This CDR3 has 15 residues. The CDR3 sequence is CASSYSTLPQETQYF. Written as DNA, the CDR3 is TGTGCCAGCAGTTACTCAACCTTACCCCAAGAGACCCAGTACTTC.

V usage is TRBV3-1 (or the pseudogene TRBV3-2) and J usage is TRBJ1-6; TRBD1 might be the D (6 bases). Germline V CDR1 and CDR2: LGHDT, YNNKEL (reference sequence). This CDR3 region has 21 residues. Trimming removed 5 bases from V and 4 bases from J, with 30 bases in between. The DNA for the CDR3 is TGTGCCAGCAGCAAAGCCGGTGGTAGCTTCGGGACAACGAAATATAATTCACCCCTCCACTTT. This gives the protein CASSKAGGSFGTTKYNSPLHF.

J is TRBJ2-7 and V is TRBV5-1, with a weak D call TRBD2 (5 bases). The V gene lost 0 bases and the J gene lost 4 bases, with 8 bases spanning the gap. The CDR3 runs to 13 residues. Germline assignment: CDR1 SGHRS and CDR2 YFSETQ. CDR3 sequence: CASSLATSYEQYF. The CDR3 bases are TGCGCCAGCAGCTTGGCCACTAGTTACGAGCAGTACTTC.

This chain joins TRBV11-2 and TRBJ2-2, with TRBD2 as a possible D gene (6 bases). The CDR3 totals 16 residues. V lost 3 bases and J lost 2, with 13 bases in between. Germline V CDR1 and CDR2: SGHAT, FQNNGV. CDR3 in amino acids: CASSLIREINTGELFF. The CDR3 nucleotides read TGTGCCAGCAGCTTGATCCGGGAGATAAACACCGGGGAGCTGTTTTTT.

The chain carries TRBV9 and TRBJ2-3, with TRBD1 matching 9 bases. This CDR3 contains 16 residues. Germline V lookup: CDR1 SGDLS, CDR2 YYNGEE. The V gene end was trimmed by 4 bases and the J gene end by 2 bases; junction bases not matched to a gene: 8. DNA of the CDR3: TGTGCCAGCAGCCCCCGGACAGGGGTCTACACAGATACGCAGTATTTT. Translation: CASSPRTGVYTDTQYF.

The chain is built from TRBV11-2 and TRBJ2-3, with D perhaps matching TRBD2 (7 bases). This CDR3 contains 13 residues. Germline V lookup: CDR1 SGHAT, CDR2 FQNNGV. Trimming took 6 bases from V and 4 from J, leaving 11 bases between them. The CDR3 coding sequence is TGTGCCAGCAGGGGGGGGGCCGCAGATACGCAGTATTTT. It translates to CASRGGAADTQYF.

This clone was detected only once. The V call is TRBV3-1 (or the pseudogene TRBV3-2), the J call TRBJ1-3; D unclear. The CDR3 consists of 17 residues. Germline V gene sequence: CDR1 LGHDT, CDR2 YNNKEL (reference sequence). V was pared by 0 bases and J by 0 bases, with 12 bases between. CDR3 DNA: TGTGCCAGCAGCCAAGACGGTAAGGGAAACTCTGGAAACACCATATATTTT. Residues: CASSQDGKGNSGNTIYF.

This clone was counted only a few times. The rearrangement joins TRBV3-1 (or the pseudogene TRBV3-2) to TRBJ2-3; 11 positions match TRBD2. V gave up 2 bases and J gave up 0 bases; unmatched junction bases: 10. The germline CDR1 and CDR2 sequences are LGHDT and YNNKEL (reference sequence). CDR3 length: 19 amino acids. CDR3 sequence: CASSQFPGLAAGSTDTQYF. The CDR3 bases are TGTGCCAGCAGCCAATTCCCGGGACTAGCGGCGGGGAGCACAGATACGCAGTATTTT.

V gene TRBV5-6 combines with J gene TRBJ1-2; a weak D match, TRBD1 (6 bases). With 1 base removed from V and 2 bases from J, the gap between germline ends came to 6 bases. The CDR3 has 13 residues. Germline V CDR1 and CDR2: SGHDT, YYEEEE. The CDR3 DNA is TGTGCCAGCAGCTTGCAGGGGAACTATGGCTACACCTTC. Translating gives CASSLQGNYGYTF.

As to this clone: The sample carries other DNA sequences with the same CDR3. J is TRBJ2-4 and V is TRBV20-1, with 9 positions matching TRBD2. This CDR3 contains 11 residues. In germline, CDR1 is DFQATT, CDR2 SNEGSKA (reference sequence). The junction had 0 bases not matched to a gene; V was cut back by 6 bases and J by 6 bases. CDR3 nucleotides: TGCAGTGCGCGGGGGGGAAACATTCAGTACTTC. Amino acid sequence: CSARGGNIQYF.

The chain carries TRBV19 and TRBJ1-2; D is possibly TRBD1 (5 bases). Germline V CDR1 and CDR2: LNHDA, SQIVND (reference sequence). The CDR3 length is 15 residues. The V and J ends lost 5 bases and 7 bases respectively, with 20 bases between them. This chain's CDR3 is CASSPRRGEVFGYTF. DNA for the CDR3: TGTGCCAGTAGTCCCCGTAGAGGGGAGGTTTTTGGCTACACCTTC. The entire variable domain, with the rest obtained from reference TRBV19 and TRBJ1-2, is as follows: DGGITQSPKYLFRKEGQNVTLSCEQNLNHDAMYWYRQDPGQGLRLIYYSQIVNDFQKGDIAEGYSVSREKKESFPLTVTSAQKNPTAFYLCASSPRRGEVFGYTFGSGTRLTVV.

CDR3 loop: CASSLRETNYGYTF. Here the CDR3 DNA reads TGTGCCAGCAGCCTCCGGGAAACTAACTATGGCTACACCTTC. This chain joins TRBV9 and TRBJ1-2; no reliable D call. The CDR3 contains 14 residues. The V gene's germline CDR1 is SGDLS and CDR2 YYNGEE. Trimming took 4 bases from V and 0 from J, leaving 10 bases between them.